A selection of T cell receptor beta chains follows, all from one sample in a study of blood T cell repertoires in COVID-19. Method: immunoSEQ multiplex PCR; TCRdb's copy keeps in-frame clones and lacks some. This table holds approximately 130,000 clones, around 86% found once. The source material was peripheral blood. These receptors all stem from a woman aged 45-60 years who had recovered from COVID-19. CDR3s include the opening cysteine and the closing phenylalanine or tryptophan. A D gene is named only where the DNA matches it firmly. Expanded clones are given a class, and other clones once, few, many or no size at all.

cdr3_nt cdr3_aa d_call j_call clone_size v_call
TGTGCCAGCAGCTTGGCCTTCTACGCGGGTTTT CASSLAFYAGF NA TRBJ1-1 NA TRBV5-8
TGTGCCAGCAGCACTAGCGGGGGTGAGACCCAGTACTTC CASSTSGGETQYF TRBD2 TRBJ2-5 NA TRBV4-2
TGTGCCAGCCTTAGACAGGCCCAGCATTTT CASLRQAQHF NA TRBJ1-5 NA TRBV21-1
TGCAGCGTCGGACAGGGGAACTACAATGAGCAGTTCTTC CSVGQGNYNEQFF TRBD1 TRBJ2-1 once TRBV29-1
TGCGCCAGCAGCCTCAGTGGTCCAGACGTGAGGGACACTGAAGCTTTCTTT CASSLSGPDVRDTEAFF NA TRBJ1-1 NA TRBV4-1
TGTGCCAGCTCACTAGGACAGGACGCCTACAATGAGCAGTTCTTC CASSLGQDAYNEQFF TRBD1 TRBJ2-1 NA TRBV18
TGCGCCAGCAGCCAAGACGCGGTTCTCGGTCAGCCCCAGCATTTT CASSQDAVLGQPQHF NA TRBJ1-5 NA TRBV4-3
TGTGCCAGCAGGATAACAGGGCCCACTGAAGCTTTCTTT CASRITGPTEAFF NA TRBJ1-1 once TRBV6-5
TGTGCCAGCAGTACTAGCGGGACCTCCTTCAATGAGCAGTTCTTC CASSTSGTSFNEQFF TRBD2 TRBJ2-1 NA TRBV6-5
TGTGCCAGCTCCCGAAGAGGGCAGCTCCGGGGGACCCAGTACTTC CASSRRGQLRGTQYF NA TRBJ2-5 NA TRBV3-1/TRBV3-2
TGTGCCAGCTCACCCTCCCCTAGCAAACCCCAGTTCTTC CASSPSPSKPQFF NA TRBJ2-1 few TRBV18
TGTGCCAGCAGCTTATTGGGGACACTGAACACCGGGGAGCTGTTTTTT CASSLLGTLNTGELFF NA TRBJ2-2 NA TRBV7-2
TGTGCCAGCAGTTTAGGACAGGACGGCGGTACGCAGTATTTT CASSLGQDGGTQYF TRBD1 TRBJ2-3 NA TRBV28
TGTGCCAGCAGCCCAGGACAGGGGCCCCAAGAGACCCAGTACTTC CASSPGQGPQETQYF TRBD1 TRBJ2-5 NA TRBV7-9
TGTGCCGGAACGACAGGGGGCAGATATGGCTACACCTTC CAGTTGGRYGYTF TRBD1 TRBJ1-2 NA TRBV19
TGTGCCAGCAGCTTAGATGTCATGGATGGGGCGAGGAGCACTGAAGCTTTCTTT CASSLDVMDGARSTEAFF NA TRBJ1-1 NA TRBV11-2
TGTGCCAGCAGCCAAGAACAGGGGGCCGGAGATACGCAGTATTTT CASSQEQGAGDTQYF TRBD1 TRBJ2-3 NA TRBV3-1/TRBV3-2
TGTGCCAGCAGCTTAGCAGGGAGGTCTGGCTACACCTTC CASSLAGRSGYTF NA TRBJ1-2 NA TRBV7-9
TGTGCCAGCCAGGGCTCTCTACCAGCGCAGTATTTT CASQGSLPAQYF NA TRBJ2-3 NA TRBV6-5
TGTGCCAGCGCAGGGACTATTCCTGGGGCCAACGTCCTGACTTTC CASAGTIPGANVLTF TRBD2 TRBJ2-6 NA TRBV3-1/TRBV3-2
TGTGCCAGCCTTTCCGTTGGGGGCCGAGGAAGCAATCAGCCCCAGCATTTT CASLSVGGRGSNQPQHF NA TRBJ1-5 NA TRBV28
TGCGCCAGCTCAATACTCTGGACTAGGGAAACCGGGGAGCTGTTTTTT CASSILWTRETGELFF TRBD2 TRBJ2-2 NA TRBV4-3
TGTGCCAGCAGCCCCGCCCAATGGACAGGGGGCGGTCAGCCCCAGCATTTT CASSPAQWTGGGQPQHF TRBD1 TRBJ1-5 NA TRBV5-8
TGTGCCAGCAGTTTATTTCGTCTGAAGGGAGCTAAAGCTGGGGCCAACGTCCTGACTTTC CASSLFRLKGAKAGANVLTF NA TRBJ2-6 NA TRBV27
TGTGCCACGACCCGACAGGGGAAGGGAATAGGAGAGCAGTTCTTC CATTRQGKGIGEQFF TRBD1 TRBJ2-1 NA TRBV10-3
TGTGCCAGCAGCCCAAGCGGGAGCTCCTACGAGCAGTACTTC CASSPSGSSYEQYF TRBD2 TRBJ2-7 NA TRBV9
TGTGCCAGCAGCTTCCAGAACACTGAAGCTTTCTTT CASSFQNTEAFF NA TRBJ1-1 NA TRBV11-3
TGTGCCAGCAGCCACATTGGGACTAGCGGGAGGAGGGGCTCCTACAATGAGCAGTTCTTC CASSHIGTSGRRGSYNEQFF TRBD2 TRBJ2-1 NA TRBV7-3
TGTGCCAGCTCCCCCCGAGAGCGCAGCTACAATGAGCAGTTCTTC CASSPRERSYNEQFF NA TRBJ2-1 NA TRBV7-8
TGTGCCAGCAGCTTGGAAGGAGCGGGAAACCGGGGTACGCAGTATTTT CASSLEGAGNRGTQYF TRBD2 TRBJ2-3 NA TRBV5-5
TGTGCCAGCAGCCTACTCAAGGGGGTTAACTATGGCTACACCTTC CASSLLKGVNYGYTF NA TRBJ1-2 NA TRBV11-2
TGTGCCAGCAGCCTAGGGCCTAGCGGGGAGAATGAGCAGTTCTTC CASSLGPSGENEQFF TRBD2 TRBJ2-1 NA TRBV7-2
TGTGCCAGCTCACTCATACAGGGCTCCGGGGCCAACGTCCTGACTTTC CASSLIQGSGANVLTF NA TRBJ2-6 NA TRBV18
TGTGCCAGCAGTTACAAGGGTAGGGGATACGAGCAGTACTTC CASSYKGRGYEQYF NA TRBJ2-7 NA TRBV6-2/TRBV6-3
TGTGCCAGCAGCTTAAGGCGGGCTAAAAACACCGGGGAGCTGTTTTTT CASSLRRAKNTGELFF NA TRBJ2-2 NA TRBV7-3
TGCAGCGTTGCCGGAGGGGATACCAGCTCCTACAATGAGCAGTTCTTC CSVAGGDTSSYNEQFF NA TRBJ2-1 NA TRBV29-1
TGTGCCAGCAGCTCCTTCAGACAGGCCTCTGGGGCCAACGTCCTGACTTTC CASSSFRQASGANVLTF NA TRBJ2-6 NA TRBV7-9
TGTGCCAGCAGCCAAGGACAGGGAGTTGGTTCACCCCTCCACTTT CASSQGQGVGSPLHF TRBD1 TRBJ1-6 NA TRBV4-2
TGTGCCAGCAGTGGACAGGCTTCCCAGCATTTT CASSGQASQHF TRBD1 TRBJ1-5 NA TRBV6-6
TGTGCCAGCAGCGTAGGAAAAGGGGATAATTCACCCCTCCACTTT CASSVGKGDNSPLHF NA TRBJ1-6 NA TRBV9
TGCGCCAGCAGCCAAGCGGGACTAGCGGGAGAGACCCAGTACTTC CASSQAGLAGETQYF TRBD2 TRBJ2-5 NA TRBV4-1
TGTGCCAGCGGGTCTGGGACAGGGGTTGACAATCAGCCCCAGCATTTT CASGSGTGVDNQPQHF TRBD1 TRBJ1-5 NA TRBV28
TGTGCCAGCAGATTTGGGACAGTCTATGGCTACACCTTC CASRFGTVYGYTF TRBD1 TRBJ1-2 NA TRBV6-5
TGTGCCAGCAGCTCCGGACAGTACTCTGGGGCCAACGTCCTGACTTTC CASSSGQYSGANVLTF NA TRBJ2-6 NA TRBV7-3
TGTGCCAGCAGCTTAGGCTTGAGGCTCTCGGGGACCCAGTACTTC CASSLGLRLSGTQYF NA TRBJ2-5 NA TRBV13
TGTGCCAGCAGCTTGAATGGGGGGGCCACAGATACGCAGTATTTT CASSLNGGATDTQYF NA TRBJ2-3 NA TRBV5-6
TGTGCCAGCAGCCATGGGCCGACAGGGTACTCACCCCTCCACTTT CASSHGPTGYSPLHF TRBD1 TRBJ1-6 once TRBV7-2
TGTGCCAGCAAAAGACAGTACTCCTACAATGAGCAGTTCTTC CASKRQYSYNEQFF NA TRBJ2-1 NA TRBV11-1
TGCGCCAGCAGCTTGGGGCCCCTTTCCTACGAGCAGTACTTC CASSLGPLSYEQYF NA TRBJ2-7 NA TRBV5-1
TGTGCCAGCAGTTTCCTAGGCAGGGATCTCACCTTC CASSFLGRDLTF NA TRBJ1-2 NA TRBV27
TGTGCCAGCAGCCAGGGACTAGTAGGCACAGATACGCAGTATTTT CASSQGLVGTDTQYF TRBD2 TRBJ2-3 NA TRBV11-3
TGCGCCAGCAGCCAAGATCTGACTAGCGGGGCTCACGAGACCCAGTACTTC CASSQDLTSGAHETQYF TRBD2 TRBJ2-5 once TRBV4-1
TGTGCCAGCAGCTTCACAGATTACCAAGAGACCCAGTACTTC CASSFTDYQETQYF NA TRBJ2-5 NA TRBV11-2
TGTGCCAGCAGCGTAGGGGGGCCCCTGAACACTGAAGCTTTCTTT CASSVGGPLNTEAFF NA TRBJ1-1 NA TRBV9
TGTGCCAGCAGTGAACCCGGACAGGGGATCGGTGGAAACACCATATATTTT CASSEPGQGIGGNTIYF TRBD1 TRBJ1-3 NA TRBV6-1
TGTGCCAGCAGTGGGCCGGGGGGGGTGACAGATACGCAGTATTTT CASSGPGGVTDTQYF TRBD2 TRBJ2-3 NA TRBV2
TGTGCCATCAGTGAGGTGGCGGTTCTGCTCGAGCAGTACTTC CAISEVAVLLEQYF NA TRBJ2-7 NA TRBV10-3
TGTGCCAGCAGTGCCGGGCGGGGGGGCAGGAATGAGCAGTTCTTC CASSAGRGGRNEQFF TRBD2 TRBJ2-1 few TRBV2
TGTGCCAGCAGTGAAGCCTCGACAGGGCGTTCTGAGCAGTTCTTC CASSEASTGRSEQFF TRBD1 TRBJ2-1 NA TRBV6-1